The source of this T cell receptor (beta chain) is a study of blood T cell repertoires in COVID-19. Looking at the study overall: COVID-19 samples from acute and convalescent phases originated in the United States, Italy and Spain. Nucleic acid was either cDNA or gDNA, and it came from T cells, B-cell-depleted T cells, or PBMCs.

Only in-frame clones appear in the TCRdb table, and some are missing; sequencing was by immunoSEQ multiplex PCR. Found here are fewer than 200,000 clones, 79% of them singletons; the top ten hold roughly 20%. The length of the CDR3 is 14 residues. The trim removed 1 base at V and 8 bases at J, leaving 8 bases unmatched. The germline V gene has CDR1 SGHRS and CDR2 YFSETQ. Input material: PBMCs or T cells enriched from blood (not recorded which). The TCR sequence derives from a woman in her 70s in a cohort exposed to, infected with or recovered from COVID-19 (not recorded which). The J gene is TRBJ1-2, the V gene TRBV5-1; TRBD1 agrees at 7 bases. In nucleotides, the CDR3 is TGCGCCAGCAGCTTGACTGGGACAGCGGAAGGCTACACCTTC. Translated, it gives CASSLTGTAEGYTF. Looking up the rest from reference TRBV5-1 and TRBJ1-2 gives the full variable domain: KAGVTQTPRYLIKTRGQQVTLSCSPISGHRSVSWYQQTPGQGLQFLFEYFSETQRNKGNFPGRFSGRQFSNSRSEMNVSTLELGDSALYLCASSLTGTAEGYTFGSGTRLTVV.